This T cell receptor (beta chain) was captured by sequencing in a study of CD8 T cells in ankylosing spondylitis. Preparation of TCR beta libraries was done by quantitative 5'-RACE with molecular barcodes. TCRdb re-derived calls from the 5' RACE reads in MiXCR, one entry per CDR3 protein. There are roughly 240,000 distinct CDR3 sequences in the sample; approximately 7.6% occur only once, and more than 4.5% lies in the top ten. This clonotype was detected many times. Its target is unknown. Trimming cost V 7 bases and J 3 bases; bases outside gene matches: 7. The CDR3 has 15 residues. Germline V gene data show CDR1 as SNHLY and CDR2 as FYNNEI. General study results and limits: A CD8+ phenotype characterized the disease-linked clones, which were relatively rare in peripheral blood. Fewer than ten highly homologous variants made up a TCR beta motif that seemed to typify ankylosing spondylitis blood. Researchers reportedly found disease-linked clones significantly enriched in matched ankylosing spondylitis synovial fluid.

Sequencing used blood, either unsorted or a sorted T cell fraction (not recorded which). The chain links TRBV2 to TRBJ2-7; 12 positions match TRBD2. The clonotype comes from a female donor with ankylosing spondylitis or in good health (not recorded which). The CDR3 coding sequence is TGTGCCAGCATAGGACTAGCGGGATTGGGCTACGAGCAGTACTTC. Encoded protein: CASIGLAGLGYEQYF.